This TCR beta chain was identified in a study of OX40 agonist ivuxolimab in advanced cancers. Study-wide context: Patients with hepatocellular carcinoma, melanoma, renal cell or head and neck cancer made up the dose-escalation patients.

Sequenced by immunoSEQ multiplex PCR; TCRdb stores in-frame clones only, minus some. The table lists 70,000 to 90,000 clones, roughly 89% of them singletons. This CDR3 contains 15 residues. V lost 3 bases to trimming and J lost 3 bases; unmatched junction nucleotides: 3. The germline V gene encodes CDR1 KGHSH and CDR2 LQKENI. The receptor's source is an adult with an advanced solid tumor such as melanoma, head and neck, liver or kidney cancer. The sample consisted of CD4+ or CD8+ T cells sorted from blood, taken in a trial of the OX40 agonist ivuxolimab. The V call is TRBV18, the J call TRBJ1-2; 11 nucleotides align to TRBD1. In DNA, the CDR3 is TGTGCCAGCTCACCTACGGGACAGGGGGACTATGGCTACACCTTC. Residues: CASSPTGQGDYGYTF.